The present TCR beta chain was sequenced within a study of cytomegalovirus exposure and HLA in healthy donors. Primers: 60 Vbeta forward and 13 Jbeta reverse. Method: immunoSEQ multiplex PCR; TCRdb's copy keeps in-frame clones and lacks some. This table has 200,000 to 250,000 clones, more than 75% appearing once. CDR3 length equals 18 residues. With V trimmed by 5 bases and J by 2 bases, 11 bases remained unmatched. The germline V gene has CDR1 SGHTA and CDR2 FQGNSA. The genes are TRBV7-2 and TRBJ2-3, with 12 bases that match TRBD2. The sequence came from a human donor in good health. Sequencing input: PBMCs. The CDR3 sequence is CASSPFRTSGAFTDTQYF. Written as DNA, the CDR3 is TGTGCCAGCAGCCCTTTCCGGACTAGCGGGGCATTCACAGATACGCAGTATTTT.